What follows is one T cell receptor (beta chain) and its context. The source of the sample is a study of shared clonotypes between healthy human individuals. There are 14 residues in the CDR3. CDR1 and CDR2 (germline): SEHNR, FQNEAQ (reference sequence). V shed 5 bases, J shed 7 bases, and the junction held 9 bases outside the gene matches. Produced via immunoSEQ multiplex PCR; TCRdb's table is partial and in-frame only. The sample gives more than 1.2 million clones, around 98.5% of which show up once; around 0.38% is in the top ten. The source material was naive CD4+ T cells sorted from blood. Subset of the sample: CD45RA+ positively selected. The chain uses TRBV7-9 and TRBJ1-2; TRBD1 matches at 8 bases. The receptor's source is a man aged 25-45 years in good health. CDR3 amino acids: CASSLTTGAFGYTF. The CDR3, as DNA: TGTGCCAGCAGCCTGACGACAGGGGCATTTGGCTACACCTTC.